The present TCR beta chain was sequenced within a study of blood T cells in healthy people across ages. Findings and caveats of the study: Donors of long life had a larger count of naive CD4+ cells and greater diversity than aged donors.

Germline V lookup: CDR1 DFQATT, CDR2 SNEGSKA (reference sequence). The CDR3 runs 12 residues. V was cut by 5 bases and J by 5 bases, with 10 bases left in between. Using a J-beta primer mix together with a sample-barcoded 5' primer, a second PCR was run for 7 to 11 cycles. A template-switch adaptor containing 12 random nucleotides labeled each cDNA molecule. Individual samples furnished no less than 2.5 million CDR3-containing paired-end reads apiece. TCRdb used MiXCR to reprocess the 5' RACE reads, holding one entry per CDR3 protein. The sample has some 750,000 distinct CDR3 sequences; 22% are singletons. On this clonotype itself: No antigen is known for it.

V usage is TRBV20-1 and J usage is TRBJ1-5; D perhaps matches TRBD1 (5 bases). The TCR was taken from a man aged 70 or older in good health. The source material was blood. The CDR3 spells CSAAGLYQPQHF. CDR3 nucleotide sequence: TGCAGTGCTGCAGGGTTGTATCAGCCCCAGCATTTT.